Below, 8 T cell receptor beta chains from the same sample are listed, as sequenced in a study of cytomegalovirus exposure and HLA in healthy donors. Primers included in the PCR were 60 Vbeta and 13 Jbeta primers. The repertoire was sequenced with immunoSEQ multiplex PCR; TCRdb's copy has only in-frame clones and lacks some. The data show 100,000 or so clones, with around 75% seen just once and roughly 2.1% held by the top ten. Sequenced material: PBMCs. The receptor source for this set is a young man in good health and CMV-seronegative.

With respect to this clone: The sample contains more than one DNA sequence encoding this CDR3. The chain links TRBV5-1 to TRBJ1-1; unclear D gene. The V and J ends lost 5 bases and 1 base respectively, with 6 bases between them. Per germline, CDR1 SGHRS and CDR2 YFSETQ. This CDR3 region has 12 residues. CDR3 nucleotides: TGCGCCAGCAGTAACAGGAACACTGAAGCTTTCTTT. Protein product: CASSNRNTEAFF.

The V and J genes are TRBV4-1 and TRBJ1-1, with 8 bases aligning to TRBD1. The CDR3 is 14 amino acids. V trimming: 6 bases; J trimming: 8 bases; junction bases outside the gene matches: 11. The germline CDR1 and CDR2 sequences are MGHRA and YSYEKL. DNA of the CDR3: TGCGCCAGCAGGGGACAGGCAGCGGGGCGGGAAGCTTTCTTT. It specifies CASRGQAAGREAFF.

J is TRBJ2-3 and V is TRBV28, with D perhaps matching TRBD2 (5 bases). V was pared by 6 bases and J by 4 bases, with 14 bases between. CDR3 length: 14 amino acids. Germline CDR1 MDHEN, CDR2 SYDVKM. The CDR3 here is CASSSGPVADTQYF. CDR3 nucleotide sequence: TGTGCCAGCAGCAGCGGACCTGTCGCAGATACGCAGTATTTT.

This clone was seen only once. The V gene is TRBV28, the J gene TRBJ1-6; the D is unclear. The germline V gene has CDR1 MDHEN and CDR2 SYDVKM. Trimming stripped 5 bases from V and 8 bases from J, with 10 bases between. The CDR3 runs to 13 residues. CDR3 in amino acids: CASSVRPHSPLHF. In DNA, the CDR3 is TGTGCCAGCAGTGTGCGCCCTCATTCACCCCTCCACTTT.

The chain joins TRBV5-4 to TRBJ1-1; D is unresolved. Germline CDR1 reads SGHNT; CDR2 reads YYREEE (reference sequence). The CDR3 is made up of 12 amino acids. Deletions cut 4 bases from V and 1 base from J, with 5 bases between. As DNA, the CDR3 is TGTGCCAGCAGCGAGGGGAACACTGAAGCTTTCTTT. This translates into CASSEGNTEAFF. Full variable domain (outside the CDR3, taken from reference TRBV5-4 and TRBJ1-1): ETGVTQSPTHLIKTRGQQVTLRCSSQSGHNTVSWYQQALGQGPQFIFQYYREEENGRGNFPPRFSGLQFPNYSSELNVNALELDDSALYLCASSEGNTEAFFGQGTRLTVV.

The V and J genes are TRBV7-9 and TRBJ1-1; D is undetermined. The CDR3 runs 14 residues. V shed 4 bases and J shed 2 bases, with 11 bases lying between them. Germline V gene lookup returns CDR1 SEHNR and CDR2 FQNEAQ (reference sequence). This CDR3 is CASSSGRSNTEAFF. DNA of the CDR3: TGTGCCAGCAGCTCCGGAAGGAGCAACACTGAAGCTTTCTTT.

This clone was counted a few times. The chain has TRBV4-3 and TRBJ2-6; D is perhaps TRBD1 (6 bases). V was pared by 3 bases and J by 4 bases, with 10 bases between. Germline CDR1 reads LGHNA; CDR2 reads YSLEER. The CDR3 runs 15 residues. The CDR3 nucleotides read TGCGCCAGCAGCCAGCCCCAGGGGGGGGCCAACGTCCTGACTTTC. Protein: CASSQPQGGANVLTF.

The rearrangement joins TRBV30 to TRBJ1-4; TRBD1 agrees at 7 bases. V was clipped by 1 base and J by 8 bases; unmatched bases: 7. CDR3 length: 14 residues. Germline V lookup: CDR1 GTSNPN, CDR2 SVGIG (reference sequence). The CDR3 DNA is TGTGCCTGGAGTGCCACAGGGGTGGGAGAAAAACTGTTTTTT. Its protein product is CAWSATGVGEKLFF.